The rows below give T cell receptor beta chains drawn from one sample of a study of regulatory T cells in long-lasting Graves disease. TCRdb processed the multiplex PCR reads anew with MiXCR; each CDR3 protein has one entry. The sample lists about 660,000 distinct CDR3 sequences; 30% were seen once. Specimen: peripheral blood mononuclear cells (PBMCs), collected when the disease was refractory, from a patient treated with antithyroid drugs. Receptors originate from a female donor with Graves disease. Both conserved end residues are part of each CDR3. A D gene is named only where the DNA matches it firmly. A row's size may be missing; if present it is once, few, many or a size class.

J: TRBJ2-5
size: few
V: TRBV20-1
D: TRBD2
CDR3: CSARDTTSGTRTQYF
DNA: TGCAGTGCTAGAGATACGACTAGCGGTACCCGCACCCAGTACTTC

J: TRBJ1-2
size: few
V: TRBV6-5
D: TRBD1
CDR3: CASSYSPGGSYGYTF
DNA: TGTGCCAGCAGTTACTCTCCAGGGGGATCCTATGGCTACACCTTC

J: TRBJ1-1
size: few
V: TRBV30
D: -
CDR3: CAWSVLGKMNTEAFF
DNA: TGTGCCTGGAGTGTATTAGGAAAGATGAACACTGAAGCTTTCTTT

J: TRBJ2-1
size: once
V: TRBV11-3
D: TRBD2
CDR3: CASSTSGSMVNEQFF
DNA: TGTGCCAGCAGTACTAGCGGGAGCATGGTCAATGAGCAGTTCTTC

J: TRBJ1-2
size: -
V: TRBV19
D: TRBD1
CDR3: CASSIGPPGQSYGYTF
DNA: TGTGCCAGTAGTATAGGCCCTCCGGGACAGAGCTATGGCTACACCTTC

J: TRBJ2-2
size: once
V: TRBV28
D: -
CDR3: CASTRDPGELFF
DNA: TGTGCCAGCACCAGGGACCCCGGGGAGCTGTTTTTT

J: TRBJ2-2
size: -
V: TRBV13
D: TRBD2
CDR3: CASSYGLAGTNTGELFF
DNA: TGTGCCAGCAGCTATGGACTAGCGGGGACTAACACCGGGGAGCTGTTTTTT

J: TRBJ2-5
size: -
V: TRBV20-1
D: TRBD1
CDR3: CSARFVGQGETQYF
DNA: TGCAGTGCTAGGTTCGTGGGACAGGGCGAGACCCAGTACTTC

J: TRBJ1-6
size: few
V: TRBV27
D: TRBD1
CDR3: CASSNRGFSSPLHF
DNA: TGTGCCAGCAGTAACAGGGGGTTTAGTTCACCCCTCCACTTT

J: TRBJ1-1
size: few
V: TRBV12-3/TRBV12-4
D: -
CDR3: CASSLKAHTEAFF
DNA: TGTGCCAGCAGTTTGAAAGCCCACACTGAAGCTTTCTTT

J: TRBJ2-5
size: few
V: TRBV20-1
D: TRBD2
CDR3: CSARDPLTSGQETQYF
DNA: TGCAGTGCTAGAGATCCCCTTACTAGCGGCCAAGAGACCCAGTACTTC

J: TRBJ2-2
size: once
V: TRBV6-1
D: -
CDR3: CASNSRGLNTGEPFF
DNA: TGTGCCAGCAACTCCAGGGGCTTGAACACCGGGGAGCCGTTTTTT

J: TRBJ2-1
size: -
V: TRBV11-2
D: -
CDR3: CASSLGRSPIYNEQFF
DNA: TGTGCCAGCAGCTTAGGACGTAGCCCCATCTACAATGAGCAGTTCTTC

J: TRBJ1-3
size: -
V: TRBV3-1
D: -
CDR3: CASSQDANSGNTIYF
DNA: TGTGCCAGCAGCCAAGACGCCAACTCTGGAAACACCATATATTTT

J: TRBJ2-7
size: many
V: TRBV3-1
D: TRBD1
CDR3: CASGRDRGHEQYF
DNA: TGTGCCAGCGGACGAGACAGGGGCCACGAGCAGTACTTC

J: TRBJ2-7
size: many
V: TRBV11-2
D: -
CDR3: CASSLRRAGEQYF
DNA: TGTGCCAGCAGCTTAAGACGAGCCGGGGAGCAGTACTTC

J: TRBJ1-3
size: -
V: TRBV6-4
D: -
CDR3: CASRRGNGNTIYF
DNA: TGTGCCAGCAGGAGGGGGAACGGAAACACCATATATTTT

J: TRBJ2-7
size: few
V: TRBV20-1
D: TRBD1
CDR3: CSARDLSGQGYEQYF
DNA: TGCAGTGCTAGAGATCTGTCGGGACAGGGATACGAGCAGTACTTC

J: TRBJ2-2
size: -
V: TRBV6-5
D: -
CDR3: CASSYQGKGTKTGELFF
DNA: TGTGCCAGCAGTTATCAAGGCAAGGGTACCAAAACCGGGGAGCTGTTTTTT

J: TRBJ1-6
size: -
V: TRBV3-1
D: -
CDR3: CASSPETATYNSPLHF
DNA: TGTGCCAGCAGCCCAGAGACAGCGACCTATAATTCACCCCTCCACTTT

J: TRBJ2-7
size: few
V: TRBV11-2
D: -
CDR3: CASSLEGRGAIYEQYF
DNA: TGTGCCAGCAGCTTAGAGGGTCGGGGGGCCATCTACGAGCAGTACTTC

J: TRBJ1-1
size: -
V: TRBV5-4
D: -
CDR3: CASSLGIDMNTEAFF
DNA: TGTGCCAGCAGCTTGGGTATTGACATGAACACTGAAGCTTTCTTT

J: TRBJ2-5
size: few
V: TRBV7-2
D: -
CDR3: CASSFTRGETQYF
DNA: TGTGCCAGCAGCTTTACTAGGGGGGAGACCCAGTACTTC

J: TRBJ1-1
size: few
V: TRBV11-2
D: -
CDR3: CASKKGLNTEAFF
DNA: TGTGCCAGCAAGAAAGGGCTAAACACTGAAGCTTTCTTT

J: TRBJ1-1
size: once
V: TRBV30
D: -
CDR3: CAWSVDGVNTEAFF
DNA: TGTGCCTGGAGTGTCGACGGAGTGAACACTGAAGCTTTCTTT

J: TRBJ2-4
size: many
V: TRBV11-2
D: TRBD2
CDR3: CASRPAGGNIQYF
DNA: TGTGCCAGCAGACCAGCGGGAGGAAACATTCAGTACTTC

J: TRBJ2-7
size: -
V: TRBV29-1
D: -
CDR3: CRDGQNRPYEQYF
DNA: TGCAGAGACGGACAGAACCGCCCCTACGAGCAGTACTTC

J: TRBJ2-7
size: -
V: TRBV6-1
D: TRBD2
CDR3: CASCRGGLGGYEQYF
DNA: TGTGCCAGCTGCCGAGGGGGACTAGGGGGCTACGAGCAGTACTTC

J: TRBJ2-4
size: -
V: TRBV5-6
D: -
CDR3: CASSTTVPIAKNIQYF
DNA: TGTGCCAGCAGCACGACAGTGCCCATAGCCAAAAACATTCAGTACTTC

J: TRBJ1-6
size: -
V: TRBV7-6
D: TRBD1
CDR3: CASSRGQGFVSPLHF
DNA: TGTGCCAGCAGTAGAGGACAGGGGTTTGTTTCACCCCTCCACTTT

J: TRBJ1-2
size: -
V: TRBV6-5
D: -
CDR3: CASSYSHKQERPNYGYTF
DNA: TGTGCCAGCAGTTACTCGCACAAACAGGAGAGACCTAACTATGGCTACACCTTC

J: TRBJ1-4
size: many
V: TRBV5-4
D: TRBD1
CDR3: CASSGPGQGYEKLFF
DNA: TGTGCCAGCAGCGGCCCGGGACAGGGGTATGAAAAACTGTTTTTT

J: TRBJ1-2
size: few
V: TRBV27
D: -
CDR3: CASSLQTVGTDYGYTF
DNA: TGTGCCAGCAGTCTACAAACCGTCGGGACCGACTATGGCTACACCTTC

J: TRBJ1-6
size: few
V: TRBV6-2/TRBV6-3
D: TRBD1
CDR3: CASSYALQGAYSPLHF
DNA: TGTGCCAGCAGTTACGCGTTACAGGGGGCTTATTCACCCCTCCACTTT

J: TRBJ2-7
size: -
V: TRBV2
D: -
CDR3: CASRRDGNREQYF
DNA: TGTGCCAGCAGGAGGGACGGGAATCGGGAGCAGTACTTC

J: TRBJ1-1
size: many
V: TRBV3-1
D: -
CDR3: CASSQQGRNTEAFF
DNA: TGTGCCAGCAGTCAACAGGGAAGAAACACTGAAGCTTTCTTT

J: TRBJ1-5
size: -
V: TRBV28
D: TRBD1
CDR3: CASSLGTGGLTQHF
DNA: TGTGCCAGCAGTTTAGGGACAGGGGGCTTGACCCAGCATTTT

J: TRBJ1-1
size: -
V: TRBV7-9
D: -
CDR3: CASSLPAGSTEAFF
DNA: TGTGCCAGCAGCTTACCGGCAGGTTCGACTGAAGCTTTCTTT

J: TRBJ1-2
size: many
V: TRBV28
D: -
CDR3: CASMGFTLYGYTF
DNA: TGTGCCAGCATGGGTTTTACCCTCTATGGCTACACCTTC

J: TRBJ2-7
size: -
V: TRBV4-1
D: -
CDR3: CASSQEGIGLGDEQYF
DNA: TGCGCCAGCAGCCAAGAAGGCATCGGGCTTGGCGACGAGCAGTACTTC

J: TRBJ2-7
size: -
V: TRBV7-9
D: TRBD1
CDR3: CASRPRAGTGGKQYF
DNA: TGTGCCAGCAGACCCCGAGCCGGGACAGGGGGCAAGCAGTACTTC

J: TRBJ1-2
size: few
V: TRBV3-1
D: -
CDR3: CASSPYRPGGHGYTF
DNA: TGTGCCAGCAGTCCTTACCGGCCCGGAGGCCATGGCTACACCTTC

J: TRBJ2-7
size: few
V: TRBV12-3/TRBV12-4
D: -
CDR3: CASSLNREIYEQYF
DNA: TGTGCCAGCAGTTTAAACAGGGAGATATACGAGCAGTACTTC

J: TRBJ1-3
size: -
V: TRBV30
D: -
CDR3: CATYSGNTIYF
DNA: TGTGCCACCTACTCTGGAAACACCATATATTTT

J: TRBJ2-6
size: -
V: TRBV12-3/TRBV12-4
D: -
CDR3: CASSAPGLRSGANVLTF
DNA: TGTGCCAGCAGCGCCCCGGGCCTCAGATCTGGGGCCAACGTCCTGACTTTC

J: TRBJ1-4
size: few
V: TRBV20-1
D: -
CDR3: CSARWEGGGREKLFF
DNA: TGCAGTGCTAGGTGGGAGGGTGGAGGCCGTGAAAAACTGTTTTTT

J: TRBJ1-5
size: few
V: TRBV7-9
D: -
CDR3: CASSLSHGWSNQPQHF
DNA: TGTGCCAGCAGCTTATCTCACGGTTGGAGCAATCAGCCCCAGCATTTT

J: TRBJ1-5
size: few
V: TRBV30
D: TRBD1
CDR3: CAWSEQGAQPQHF
DNA: TGTGCCTGGAGTGAGCAGGGGGCTCAGCCCCAGCATTTT

J: TRBJ1-5
size: -
V: TRBV28
D: -
CDR3: CASRPIGVYSNQPQHF
DNA: TGTGCCAGCAGACCAATCGGGGTCTATAGCAATCAGCCCCAGCATTTT

J: TRBJ1-6
size: -
V: TRBV29-1
D: TRBD1
CDR3: CSVTGGANSPLHF
DNA: TGCAGCGTTACAGGGGGCGCAAATTCACCCCTCCACTTT

J: TRBJ1-1
size: many
V: TRBV6-1
D: -
CDR3: CASSEFKVSMNTEAFF
DNA: TGTGCCAGCAGTGAATTTAAGGTTTCCATGAACACTGAAGCTTTCTTT